These 25 T cell receptor beta chains originate from one sample sequenced in a study of shared clonotypes between healthy human individuals. Some clones are missing from TCRdb's copy, which holds only in-frame ones; the method was immunoSEQ multiplex PCR. The table includes 600,000 or so clones, roughly 96% detected once. CD45RO-negative, CCR7-positively selected cells formed the naive CD8 fraction, excluding terminally differentiated effector memory CD45RA+ cells. The sample was naive CD8+ T cells sorted from blood. Every receptor here comes from a woman aged 25 to 39 in good health.

With regard to this clone: Other DNA sequences from this sample encode an identical CDR3 as well. The gene calls are TRBV28 and TRBJ2-7; 7 bases are a match to TRBD1. After removal of 3 bases from V and 3 bases from J, the junction contained 2 bases not matched to a gene. The CDR3 length is 13 residues. Germline assignment: CDR1 MDHEN and CDR2 SYDVKM. The CDR3: CASSFPGGYEQYF. Written as DNA, the CDR3 is TGTGCCAGCAGTTTTCCAGGGGGCTACGAGCAGTACTTC. Drawing the rest from reference TRBV28 and TRBJ2-7, the complete variable domain is DVKVTQSSRYLVKRTGEKVFLECVQDMDHENMFWYRQDPGLGLRLIYFSYDVKMKEKGDIPEGYSVSREKKERFSLILESASTNQTSMYLCASSFPGGYEQYFGPGTRLTVT.

The rearrangement joins TRBV28 to TRBJ2-7; no reliable D call. Per germline, CDR1 MDHEN and CDR2 SYDVKM. The CDR3 is 14 amino acids. The V gene lost 6 bases and the J gene lost 2 bases, with 14 bases spanning the gap. The CDR3 DNA sequence: TGTGCCAGCAGGGTAACCGGCGAAGCCTACGAGCAGTACTTC. Translated, it gives CASRVTGEAYEQYF.

Only one count was recorded for this clone. J is TRBJ1-2 and V is TRBV30, with TRBD1 as a possible D gene (6 bases). Looked up from germline, CDR1 is GTSNPN and CDR2 is SVGIG (reference sequence). V was clipped by 3 bases and J by 3 bases, with 14 bases between them. The CDR3 is made up of 14 amino acids. The CDR3 region has the DNA TGTGCCTGGAGAGTTAAAGGGGGATACTATGGCTACACCTTC. Translated: CAWRVKGGYYGYTF.

The chain recombines TRBV27 with TRBJ2-7, with D perhaps TRBD2 (5 bases). V dropped 5 bases and J dropped 3 bases, with 20 bases sitting between them. The CDR3 has 16 residues. Germline V gene data show CDR1 as MNHEY and CDR2 as SMNVEV (reference sequence). The DNA of the CDR3 is TGTGCCAGCAGTGCCATGGTAGGCACGGGAAGCTACGAGCAGTACTTC. This gives the protein CASSAMVGTGSYEQYF.

The chain has TRBV29-1 and TRBJ1-2; 10 bases match TRBD1. This CDR3 is built from 13 residues. The germline CDR1 and CDR2 sequences are SQVTM and ANQGSEA. The junction had 8 bases not matched to a gene; V was cut back by 6 bases and J by 7 bases. The CDR3 protein is CSVAGTGEIGYTF. CDR3 nucleotide sequence: TGCAGCGTGGCCGGGACAGGGGAGATTGGCTACACCTTC.

This rearrangement joins TRBV14 to TRBJ2-1; 8 bases map to TRBD2. The J segment lost 14 bases and the V segment lost 1 base, leaving 19 bases of the junction unmatched. The CDR3 loop spans 17 amino acids. Germline loops: CDR1 SGHDN, CDR2 FVKESK. CDR3 coding DNA: TGTGCCAGCAGCCAAGGGGGTGCGGGCGGGAGGCCTCGTGCGGAGTTCTTC. Translation gives CASSQGGAGGRPRAEFF. The whole variable domain, filled in from reference TRBV14 and TRBJ2-1, reads EAGVTQFPSHSVIEKGQTVTLRCDPISGHDNLYWYRRVMGKEIKFLLHFVKESKQDESGMPNNRFLAERTGGTYSTLKVQPAELEDSGVYFCASSQGGAGGRPRAEFFGPGTRLTVL.

About this clone: The sample holds other DNA sequences that translate to the same CDR3. CDR3 nucleotides: TGTGCCAGCAGTCTAGCAGGGTCCTACGAGCAGTACTTC. Residues: CASSLAGSYEQYF. The chain is built from TRBV28 and TRBJ2-7; D may correspond to TRBD1 or TRBD2 (5 bases each). The germline gives CDR1 MDHEN, CDR2 SYDVKM. Trimming removed 5 bases at V and 1 base at J, with 9 bases between. CDR3 size: 13 residues.

V gene TRBV7-8 combines with J gene TRBJ1-2; TRBD1 might be the D (6 bases). V shed 2 bases and J shed 8 bases, with 18 bases lying between them. Germline CDR1 is SGHVS and CDR2 is FQNEAQ. CDR3 size: 15 residues. CDR3 protein: CASSLSSTGAGGYTF. The CDR3 nucleotides are TGTGCCAGCAGCTTAAGTTCGACGGGGGCTGGAGGCTACACCTTC.

This chain uses TRBV19 with TRBJ2-1; 15 nucleotides match TRBD2. Germline V gene data show CDR1 as LNHDA and CDR2 as SQIVND (reference sequence). There are 19 residues in the CDR3. J was trimmed by 7 bases and V by 5 bases; bases with no gene match: 15. The CDR3 sequence: CASSSRTSGRVGSGNEQFF. CDR3 coding DNA: TGTGCCAGTAGTTCCCGGACTAGCGGGAGGGTGGGGTCAGGGAATGAGCAGTTCTTC.

The rearrangement joins TRBV28 to TRBJ1-2; perhaps TRBD1 as D (5 bases). Per the germline V gene, CDR1 is MDHEN and CDR2 is SYDVKM. The CDR3 extends over 10 amino acids. CDR3 in DNA: TGTACGGGTGGGGCTAATGGCTACACCTTC. This encodes CTGGANGYTF.

The CDR3 region is CASSLELGDYEQYF. The CDR3 region has the DNA TGTGCCAGCAGCTTGGAGCTGGGAGACTACGAGCAGTACTTC. The V and J genes are TRBV5-4 and TRBJ2-7; possible D gene TRBD2, 5 bases. The CDR3 has 14 amino acids. Germline CDR1 reads SGHNT; CDR2 reads YYREEE (reference sequence). Trimming cost V 0 bases and J 3 bases, with 10 bases left between them.

This clone appeared a single time. J is TRBJ2-7 and V is TRBV5-1, with 10 bases lining up with TRBD2. The length of the CDR3 is 16 residues. V lost 4 bases and J lost 2; bases outside the gene matches: 9. Germline-derived CDR1 and CDR2 are SGHRS and YFSETQ. CDR3 DNA: TGCGCCAGCAGCCCTACTAGCGGGAAACCTCCCTACGAGCAGTACTTC. Translating it yields CASSPTSGKPPYEQYF.

This chain links TRBV6-1 with TRBJ1-1; no firm D call. V lost 3 bases to trimming and J lost 0 bases, with 11 bases between them. The CDR3 is 15 amino acids. Per the germline V gene, CDR1 is MNHNS and CDR2 is SASEGT. The CDR3 DNA follows: TGTGCCAGCAGTGATAGCGGTTGGATGAACACTGAAGCTTTCTTT. This encodes CASSDSGWMNTEAFF.

For this clone: Other nucleotide sequences from this sample produce the same CDR3. The J gene is TRBJ2-5, the V gene TRBV19, with 10 bases matching TRBD2. This CDR3 region has 15 residues. Germline V CDR1 and CDR2: LNHDA, SQIVND (reference sequence). With 3 bases clipped from V and 5 bases from J, the junction kept 6 bases outside the gene matches. This CDR3 is CASSIGLAGEETQYF. The CDR3 bases are TGTGCCAGTAGTATCGGGCTAGCGGGAGAGGAGACCCAGTACTTC.

The chain is built from TRBV6-1 and TRBJ1-5, with no clear D. Per germline, CDR1 MNHNS and CDR2 SASEGT. Trimming pared 4 bases from V and 6 bases from J, leaving 16 bases between. The CDR3 extends over 15 amino acids. The CDR3 nucleotides are TGTGCCAGCAGTGTTTGGGCAGGTCAAACTCAGCCCCAGCATTTT. This sequence encodes CASSVWAGQTQPQHF.

The V and J genes are TRBV5-4 and TRBJ1-2; 8 positions agree with TRBD1. Germline trimming cut 3 bases from V and 7 bases from J; bases unmatched to any gene: 14. This CDR3 has 16 residues. Germline V gene lookup returns CDR1 SGHNT and CDR2 YYREEE (reference sequence). The CDR3 DNA reads TGTGCCAGCAGCTCAGTCCCGGGACAGGCCGGGAGTGGCTACACCTTC. This translates into CASSSVPGQAGSGYTF. The full variable domain, with the rest looked up from reference TRBV5-4 and TRBJ1-2, is ETGVTQSPTHLIKTRGQQVTLRCSSQSGHNTVSWYQQALGQGPQFIFQYYREEENGRGNFPPRFSGLQFPNYSSELNVNALELDDSALYLCASSSVPGQAGSGYTFGSGTRLTVV.

V is TRBV7-2 and J is TRBJ2-1, with TRBD1 identical over 9 bases. Trimming removed 0 bases from V and 1 base from J; junction bases left unmatched: 4. CDR3 size: 17 residues. Looked up from germline, CDR1 is SGHTA and CDR2 is FQGNSA. The DNA for the CDR3 is TGTGCCAGCAGCTTAGCCTGGACAGGGGCGTCCTACAATGAGCAGTTCTTC. Protein sequence: CASSLAWTGASYNEQFF.

The chain couples TRBV4-1 to TRBJ2-3, with 13 nucleotides matching TRBD2. V gave up 5 bases and J gave up 1 base; unmatched junction bases: 3. CDR3 length: 16 amino acids. CDR1 and CDR2 (germline): MGHRA, YSYEKL. The CDR3 nucleotides read TGCGCCAGCAGCTACGGACTAGCGGGGGGCACAGATACGCAGTATTTT. Its translation: CASSYGLAGGTDTQYF.

The chain joins TRBV4-1 to TRBJ2-7; D is ambiguous. The CDR3 is made up of 13 amino acids. The germline CDR1 and CDR2 sequences are MGHRA and YSYEKL. With 1 base removed from V and 3 bases from J, the gap between germline ends came to 7 bases. CDR3 coding DNA: TGCGCCAGCAGCCAAGCTATCAACTACGAGCAGTACTTC. Translation gives CASSQAINYEQYF.

The J gene is TRBJ2-5, the V gene TRBV7-8; TRBD1 or TRBD2 may be the D gene (7 bases each). Per the germline V gene, CDR1 is SGHVS and CDR2 is FQNEAQ. The CDR3 spans 15 residues. Deletions cut 6 bases from V and 4 bases from J, with 18 bases between. For the CDR3, the DNA is TGTGCCAGCAGTCCCCTCAGGGGGGGACGAGAGACCCAGTACTTC. Encoded protein: CASSPLRGGRETQYF.

V usage is TRBV9 and J usage is TRBJ1-1; D might be TRBD1 (6 bases). V lost 5 bases and J 3 bases, leaving 14 bases between the germline ends. CDR1 and CDR2 (germline): SGDLS, YYNGEE. This CDR3 is 14 amino acids long. The CDR3 bases are TGTGCCAGCAGACAGGGCGATTCGTACACTGAAGCTTTCTTT. Translating gives CASRQGDSYTEAFF.

The gene calls are TRBV9 and TRBJ2-3; 12 bases are a match to TRBD2. Unmatched junction bases numbered 8, after V lost 3 bases and J lost 6 bases. The CDR3 runs 16 residues. Germline V gene lookup returns CDR1 SGDLS and CDR2 YYNGEE. The CDR3 sequence is CASSDRLAGVLDTQYF. The CDR3 DNA reads as TGTGCCAGCAGCGACCGACTAGCGGGAGTTCTTGATACGCAGTATTTT.

The chain uses TRBV6-5 and TRBJ2-7; 10 bases line up with TRBD2. This CDR3 has 15 residues. Germline CDR1 reads MNHEY; CDR2 reads SVGAGI. The junction had 10 bases not matched to a gene; V was cut back by 5 bases and J by 6 bases. The CDR3 region is CASSNDAAGGVEQYF. The CDR3 coding sequence is TGTGCCAGCAGTAATGATGCAGCGGGAGGGGTCGAGCAGTACTTC.

The chain links TRBV7-3 to TRBJ2-3; D possibly matches TRBD1 or TRBD2 (5 bases each). The CDR3 is 14 residues long. CDR1 SGHTA and CDR2 FQGTGA come from the germline V gene. Trimming left V 1 base short and J 5 bases short, with 10 bases between. CDR3 residues: CASSLRGKGDTQYF. CDR3 bases: TGTGCCAGCAGCTTAAGGGGGAAGGGAGATACGCAGTATTTT.

This chain joins TRBV7-3 and TRBJ2-1, with 10 bases fitting TRBD2. CDR3 length: 21 residues. Looked up from germline, CDR1 is SGHTA and CDR2 is FQGTGA. Trimming cost V 0 bases and J 0 bases; bases outside gene matches: 14. CDR3 amino acids: CASSLTPGLAPSSSSYNEQFF. The CDR3 coding sequence is TGTGCCAGCAGCTTAACGCCGGGACTAGCGCCTTCTAGCAGCTCCTACAATGAGCAGTTCTTC.